Below, 5 T cell receptor beta chains from the same sample are listed, as sequenced in a study of blood T cell repertoires in COVID-19. Repertoires were generated with immunoSEQ multiplex PCR, while TCRdb's copy carries only in-frame clones and drops some. The repertoire holds over 150,000 clones, with 90% as singletons. Sequenced: peripheral blood. These receptor sequences come from a man aged 50 to 60 with acute or convalescent COVID-19.

This chain links TRBV11-3 with TRBJ2-5, with unresolved D. This CDR3 spans 13 amino acids. V was pared by 1 base and J by 3 bases, with 6 bases between. Germline assignment: CDR1 SGHNT and CDR2 YENEEA. CDR3 nucleotides: TGTGCCAGCAGCTTAGTTGGAGAAGAGACCCAGTACTTC. As protein: CASSLVGEETQYF.

The CDR3 region has the DNA TGTGCCAGTAGTGGGACAGGGGATACGCAGTATTTT. Amino acids: CASSGTGDTQYF. V gene TRBV19 combines with J gene TRBJ2-3, with 9 bases matching TRBD1. This CDR3 has 12 residues. Germline-derived CDR1 and CDR2 are LNHDA and SQIVND (reference sequence). The V gene end was trimmed by 5 bases and the J gene end by 6 bases; junction bases not matched to a gene: 0.

The chain links TRBV10-2 to TRBJ2-1; D call uncertain. The V end lost 2 bases, the J end lost 8 bases, and 10 bases lay between the germline ends. The CDR3 totals 13 residues. The V gene's germline CDR1 is WSHSY and CDR2 SAAADI. The CDR3 region has the DNA TGCGCCAGCAGTGAGGTAGCCTCACATGAGCAGTTCTTC. Its protein is CASSEVASHEQFF.

This chain uses TRBV18 with TRBJ1-5, with D hard to call. V lost 3 bases to trimming and J lost 3 bases, with 6 bases between them. The germline V gene has CDR1 KGHSH and CDR2 LQKENI. The CDR3 runs to 13 residues. CDR3 in amino acids: CASSPWLNQPQHF. As DNA, the CDR3 is TGTGCCAGCTCACCCTGGCTCAATCAGCCCCAGCATTTT.

The chain joins TRBV7-8 to TRBJ1-2, with 7 bases fitting TRBD1. Looked up from germline, CDR1 is SGHVS and CDR2 is FQNEAQ. The CDR3 has 15 amino acids. Trimming took 5 bases from V and 4 from J; bases not matched to a gene: 10. This chain's CDR3 is CASSILGGAGYGYTF. As DNA, the CDR3 is TGTGCCAGCAGCATTTTAGGGGGCGCGGGCTATGGCTACACCTTC.